This T cell receptor beta chain was sequenced for a study of identifying expanded T cells in peripheral blood. Produced via immunoSEQ multiplex PCR; TCRdb's table is partial and in-frame only. This sample has under 150,000 clones; about 88% occur once, and the top ten carry approximately 8.9%. Trimming removed 2 bases from V and 3 bases from J, with 11 bases in between. The germline V gene has CDR1 GTSNPN and CDR2 SVGIG (reference sequence). This CDR3 has 13 residues. The V call is TRBV30, the J call TRBJ2-7, with D uncertain. The TCR originated in a person aged 18 to 75 in good health. Sequenced material: blood. This CDR3 is CAWSWQVGYEQYF. For the CDR3, the DNA is TGTGCCTGGAGTTGGCAGGTAGGCTACGAGCAGTACTTC.